The next 26 T cell receptor beta chains were all read from a single sample in a study of cytomegalovirus exposure and HLA in healthy donors (TCRdb year 2017). Library creation used the immunoSEQ multiplex PCR assay. In its TCRdb copy, this immuneACCESS table keeps in-frame sequences only and misses some clones. Where compared with another copy, unresolved V genes explain less than half of these, and the others have no known cause. The sample includes about 120,000 clones, with approximately 85% observed a single time. Nearly 5% of the sample is held by the ten biggest clonotypes. Material: PBMCs. The origin of the receptors is a man aged 18 to 30 in good health and CMV-seronegative.

V and J are TRBV9 and TRBJ2-2; tentative D call: TRBD2 (5 bases). CDR3 length equals 15 residues. V lost 3 bases and J 0 bases, leaving 9 bases between the germline ends. CDR1 and CDR2 (germline): SGDLS, YYNGEE. The CDR3 region is CASSASGANTGELFF. In DNA form, the CDR3 reads TGTGCCAGCAGCGCGAGCGGAGCGAACACCGGGGAGCTGTTTTTT. The full variable domain, with the rest looked up from reference TRBV9 and TRBJ2-2, is DSGVTQTPKHLITATGQRVTLRCSPRSGDLSVYWYQQSLDQGLQFLIQYYNGEERAKGNILERFSAQQFPDLHSELNLSSLELGDSALYFCASSASGANTGELFFGEGSRLTVL.

V usage is TRBV14 and J usage is TRBJ2-3, with D maybe TRBD2 (6 bases). The CDR3 spans 14 residues. Trimming left V 4 bases short and J 1 base short, with 9 bases between. Germline-derived CDR1 and CDR2 are SGHDN and FVKESK. The CDR3 protein is CASSLGTGTDTQYF. The CDR3, as DNA: TGTGCCAGCAGCCTGGGGACTGGCACAGATACGCAGTATTTT.

The rearrangement joins TRBV29-1 to TRBJ1-2; TRBD1 is a possible D gene (5 bases). Deletions cut 3 bases from V and 12 bases from J, with 14 bases between. This CDR3 contains 11 residues. Germline values: CDR1 SQVTM, CDR2 ANQGSEA. In DNA form, the CDR3 reads TGCAGCGTTGATGGGGGGGTGTACGACACCTTC. It translates to CSVDGGVYDTF. The full variable domain, in which reference TRBV29-1 and TRBJ1-2 provide the parts outside the CDR3, is SAVISQKPSRDICQRGTSLTIQCQVDSQVTMMFWYRQQPGQSLTLIATANQGSEATYESGFVIDKFPISRPNLTFSTLTVSNMSPEDSSIYLCSVDGGVYDTFGSGTRLTVV.

This chain uses TRBV5-1 with TRBJ2-7; D perhaps matches TRBD2 (6 bases). Trimming shortened V by 7 bases and J by 2 bases, and 22 bases separated the two germline ends. Germline values: CDR1 SGHRS, CDR2 YFSETQ. This CDR3 is built from 16 residues. As DNA, the CDR3 is TGCGCCAGCGGGCCAGTCGGAGGGCCCCCCCCCTACGAGCAGTACTTC. This sequence encodes CASGPVGGPPPYEQYF.

This clone has more than one count but fewer than ten. The CDR3 loop is CASSVGPGNTEAFF. The CDR3 DNA sequence: TGTGCCAGCAGCGTAGGGCCAGGAAACACTGAAGCTTTCTTT. The chain recombines TRBV9 with TRBJ1-1; D unresolved. Trimming left V 0 bases short and J 2 bases short, with 8 bases between. The CDR3 consists of 14 residues. CDR1 is SGDLS, CDR2 YYNGEE, per germline. Drawing the rest from reference TRBV9 and TRBJ1-1, the complete variable domain is DSGVTQTPKHLITATGQRVTLRCSPRSGDLSVYWYQQSLDQGLQFLIQYYNGEERAKGNILERFSAQQFPDLHSELNLSSLELGDSALYFCASSVGPGNTEAFFGQGTRLTVV.

The genes are TRBV6-6 and TRBJ1-2, with TRBD1 matching 7 bases. Losses at the gene ends were 6 bases for V and 8 bases for J; bases not matched to a gene: 15. The CDR3 runs to 15 residues. From germline, CDR1 is MNHNY and CDR2 SVGAGI (reference sequence). CDR3 nucleotide sequence: TGTGCCAGCAGCCGAGGAGGGACAGCGCCGAGAGGCTACACCTTC. It yields the protein CASSRGGTAPRGYTF.

V and J are TRBV6-5 and TRBJ2-1; D not resolved. Trimming took 4 bases from V and 1 from J, leaving 8 bases between them. Germline-derived CDR1 and CDR2 are MNHEY and SVGAGI. This CDR3 spans 14 amino acids. The CDR3 region is CASSSSTSYNEQFF. CDR3 bases: TGTGCCAGCAGTTCCTCGACATCCTACAATGAGCAGTTCTTC.

CDR3 coding DNA: TGTGCCAGCAGCTCGGCTAGCGGGCCCGGCACAGATACGCAGTATTTT. Translated, it gives CASSSASGPGTDTQYF. V gene TRBV7-8 combines with J gene TRBJ2-3, with 8 bases that match TRBD2. This CDR3 has 16 amino acids. The germline V gene has CDR1 SGHVS and CDR2 FQNEAQ. With V trimmed by 4 bases and J by 1 base, 7 bases remained unmatched.

The chain has TRBV2 and TRBJ2-2; 13 bases are shared with TRBD2. This CDR3 region has 15 residues. V dropped 5 bases and J dropped 8; count of bases not matched to a gene: 5. Germline lookup yields CDR1 SNHLY and CDR2 FYNNEI. The CDR3 coding sequence is TGTGCCAGCAGTTCCGGGACTAGCGGGAATGGGGAGCTGTTTTTT. Its protein is CASSSGTSGNGELFF.

V usage is TRBV6-1 and J usage is TRBJ1-5; D unclear. From germline, CDR1 is MNHNS and CDR2 SASEGT. V gave up 7 bases and J gave up 2 bases, with 15 bases separating them. This CDR3 has 15 amino acids. The CDR3 loop reads CASTLDSWGNQPQHF. The CDR3, as DNA: TGTGCCAGCACCTTGGACTCCTGGGGCAATCAGCCCCAGCATTTT.

CDR3 DNA sequence: TGTGCCAGTAGGGGCGCGAACACCGGGGAGCTGTTTTTT. Encoded protein: CASRGANTGELFF. This sequence joins TRBV19 and TRBJ2-2, with D unclear. The CDR3 consists of 13 residues. CDR1 and CDR2 (germline): LNHDA, SQIVND (reference sequence). Trimming shortened V by 6 bases and J by 0 bases, and 5 bases separated the two germline ends.

The chain has TRBV6-5 and TRBJ1-2, with D tentatively TRBD1 (6 bases). Germline CDR1 MNHEY, CDR2 SVGAGI. V was pared by 6 bases and J by 2 bases, with 13 bases between. This CDR3 has 14 residues. The CDR3 sequence: CASRRRTENYGYTF. As DNA, the CDR3 is TGTGCCAGCAGACGAAGGACAGAGAACTATGGCTACACCTTC.

The table lists this clone with a few counts. This sequence joins TRBV19 and TRBJ1-1, with unresolved D. This CDR3 contains 19 residues. Germline loops: CDR1 LNHDA, CDR2 SQIVND (reference sequence). The V and J ends lost 5 bases and 1 base respectively, with 26 bases between them. CDR3 nucleotides: TGTGCCAGTAGTTTCCCATTCCCGACAACTCCAGCAAGGAACACTGAAGCTTTCTTT. It specifies CASSFPFPTTPARNTEAFF.

The chain recombines TRBV6-6 with TRBJ1-1, with a tentative D call TRBD1 (6 bases). This CDR3 has 15 residues. V lost 8 bases and J 4 bases, leaving 20 bases between the germline ends. Germline CDR1 MNHNY, CDR2 SVGAGI (reference sequence). The DNA of the CDR3 is TGTGCCAGCGGCCCATCAGGGGCGATGAGCACTGAAGCTTTCTTT. Translation: CASGPSGAMSTEAFF.

The J gene is TRBJ2-3, the V gene TRBV18, with TRBD1 matching over 10 bases. The CDR3 consists of 15 residues. Germline values: CDR1 KGHSH, CDR2 LQKENI. V was pared by 6 bases and J by 5 bases, with 8 bases of the junction left unmatched. The CDR3 loop reads CASSRRDRGGDTQYF. CDR3 sequence (DNA): TGTGCCAGCTCCCGCCGGGACAGGGGTGGAGATACGCAGTATTTT.

The V gene is TRBV10-1, the J gene TRBJ2-7; 8 nucleotides align to TRBD1. CDR3 length equals 16 residues. The trim removed 0 bases at V and 2 bases at J, leaving 6 bases unmatched. CDR1 and CDR2 (germline): WNHNN, SYGVQD (reference sequence). For the CDR3, the DNA is TGCGCCAGCAGTGAGTCAGCCGGGACAGGTACCTACGAGCAGTACTTC. This translates into CASSESAGTGTYEQYF.

V gene TRBV7-2 combines with J gene TRBJ2-7; 9 nucleotides line up with TRBD1. The junction had 4 bases not matched to a gene; V was cut back by 4 bases and J by 3 bases. Germline CDR1 SGHTA, CDR2 FQGNSA. This CDR3 is 14 amino acids long. DNA for the CDR3: TGTGCCAGCAGCTCAGACAGGGGGGGCTACGAGCAGTACTTC. This translates into CASSSDRGGYEQYF.

This chain joins TRBV4-2 and TRBJ2-3, with TRBD2 matching 7 bases. The germline V gene encodes CDR1 LGHNA and CDR2 YNFKEQ. After removal of 1 base from V and 3 bases from J, the junction contained 7 bases not matched to a gene. CDR3 length equals 16 residues. CDR3 in amino acids: CASSQGEGPGTDTQYF. As DNA, the CDR3 is TGTGCCAGCAGCCAAGGGGAGGGGCCCGGAACAGATACGCAGTATTTT.

The J gene is TRBJ2-1, the V gene TRBV6-4; 11 bases fit TRBD2. The V segment lost 5 bases and the J segment 0 bases; nucleotides outside the gene matches: 3. There are 16 residues in the CDR3. Germline assignment: CDR1 MRHNA and CDR2 SNTAGT. The CDR3 protein is CASSLAGGSSYNEQFF. CDR3 DNA: TGTGCCAGCAGTCTAGCGGGGGGAAGCTCCTACAATGAGCAGTTCTTC.

The J gene is TRBJ1-2, the V gene TRBV27; 7 positions match TRBD1. Germline V lookup: CDR1 MNHEY, CDR2 SMNVEV (reference sequence). CDR3 length equals 13 residues. J gave up 7 bases and V 5 bases, and 7 bases lay outside the gene matches. The CDR3 nucleotides read TGTGCCAGCAGTCCGACCCCAGGGGGTGGCTACACCTTC. This codes for CASSPTPGGGYTF.

The chain is built from TRBV2 and TRBJ1-5; no firm D call. The CDR3 runs to 12 residues. Deletions cut 2 bases from V and 5 bases from J, with 4 bases between. Germline V gene data show CDR1 as SNHLY and CDR2 as FYNNEI. The CDR3 region is CASSELYQPQHF. CDR3 DNA: TGTGCCAGCAGTGAACTCTATCAGCCCCAGCATTTT.

V and J are TRBV15 and TRBJ2-1; D is possibly TRBD2 (5 bases). This CDR3 is 15 amino acids long. V was trimmed by 1 base and J by 2 bases, leaving 9 bases between them. CDR1 and CDR2 from the germline V gene are LNHNV and YYDKDF (reference sequence). DNA for the CDR3: TGTGCCACCAGCAGAGGGGGAGCGCCCTACAATGAGCAGTTCTTC. Protein: CATSRGGAPYNEQFF.

The chain recombines TRBV19 with TRBJ1-4, with D maybe TRBD1 (5 bases). Trimming removed 10 bases from V and 3 bases from J, with 12 bases in between. Germline loops: CDR1 LNHDA, CDR2 SQIVND (reference sequence). The CDR3 totals 13 residues. The CDR3 region has the DNA TGTGCCACCAACACGGGGGCTAATGAAAAACTGTTTTTT. Its protein is CATNTGANEKLFF.

Of note for this clone: This sample also contains other DNA sequences that code for the same CDR3. The chain carries TRBV5-4 and TRBJ1-1; D is undetermined. This CDR3 is built from 14 residues. The V gene lost 0 bases and the J gene lost 0 bases, with 6 bases spanning the gap. Germline CDR1 reads SGHNT; CDR2 reads YYREEE (reference sequence). CDR3 sequence (DNA): TGTGCCAGCAGCTTGGACAGCTTGAACACTGAAGCTTTCTTT. Residues: CASSLDSLNTEAFF.

In this sample, this clone turned up once. The chain has TRBV9 and TRBJ2-3; D possibly corresponds to TRBD1 (5 bases). CDR1 is SGDLS, CDR2 YYNGEE, per germline. CDR3 length: 15 residues. Trimming cost V 2 bases and J 0 bases, with 10 bases left between them. The CDR3 coding sequence is TGTGCCAGCAGCGTTCAGGGCAGCAGCACAGATACGCAGTATTTT. Translating gives CASSVQGSSTDTQYF. Drawing the rest from reference TRBV9 and TRBJ2-3, the complete variable domain is DSGVTQTPKHLITATGQRVTLRCSPRSGDLSVYWYQQSLDQGLQFLIQYYNGEERAKGNILERFSAQQFPDLHSELNLSSLELGDSALYFCASSVQGSSTDTQYFGPGTRLTVL.

The chain recombines TRBV27 with TRBJ2-5, with TRBD1 as a possible D gene (5 bases). The germline gives CDR1 MNHEY, CDR2 SMNVEV (reference sequence). The CDR3 totals 14 residues. With 6 bases removed from V and 0 bases from J, the gap between germline ends came to 11 bases. The CDR3 nucleotides read TGTGCCAGCAGCCCGACAGCGAACCAAGAGACCCAGTACTTC. Residues: CASSPTANQETQYF.